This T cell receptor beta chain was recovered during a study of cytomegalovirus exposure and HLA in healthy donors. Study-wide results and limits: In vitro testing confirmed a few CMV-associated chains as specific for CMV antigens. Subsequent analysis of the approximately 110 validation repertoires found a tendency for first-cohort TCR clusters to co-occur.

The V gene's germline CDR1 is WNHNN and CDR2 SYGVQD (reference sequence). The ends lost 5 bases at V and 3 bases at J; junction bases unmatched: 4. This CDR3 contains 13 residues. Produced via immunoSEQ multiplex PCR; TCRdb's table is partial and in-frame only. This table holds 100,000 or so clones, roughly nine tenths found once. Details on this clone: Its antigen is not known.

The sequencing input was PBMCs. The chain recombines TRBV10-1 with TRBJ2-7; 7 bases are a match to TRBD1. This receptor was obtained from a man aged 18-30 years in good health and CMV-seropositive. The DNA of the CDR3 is TGCGCCAGCAGTCCGACAGGGAGCTACGAGCAGTACTTC. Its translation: CASSPTGSYEQYF.